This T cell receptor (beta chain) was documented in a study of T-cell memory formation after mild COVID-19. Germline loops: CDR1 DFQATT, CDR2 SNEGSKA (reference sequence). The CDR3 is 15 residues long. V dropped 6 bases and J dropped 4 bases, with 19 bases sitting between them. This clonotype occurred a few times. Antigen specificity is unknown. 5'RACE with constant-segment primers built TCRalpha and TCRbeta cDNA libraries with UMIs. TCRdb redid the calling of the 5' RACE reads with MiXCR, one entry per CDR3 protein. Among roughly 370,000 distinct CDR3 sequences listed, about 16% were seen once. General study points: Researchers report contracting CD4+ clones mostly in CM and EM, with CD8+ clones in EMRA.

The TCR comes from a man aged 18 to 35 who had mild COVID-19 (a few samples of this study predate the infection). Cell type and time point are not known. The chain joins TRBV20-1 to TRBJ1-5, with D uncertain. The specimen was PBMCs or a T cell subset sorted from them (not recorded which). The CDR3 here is CSAPPATEGNQPQHF. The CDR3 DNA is TGCAGTGCCCCACCCGCTACAGAAGGGAATCAGCCCCAGCATTTT.